Detailed here is one TCR beta chain. The target antigen is unknown. These data come from a study of cytomegalovirus exposure and HLA in healthy donors. The PCR was carried out with 60 Vbeta primers and 13 Jbeta primers. The data were produced by immunoSEQ multiplex PCR, yet TCRdb's version contains in-frame clones alone and is incomplete. The table includes 140,000 or so clones, 66% detected once. Looked up from germline, CDR1 is SQVTM and CDR2 is ANQGSEA. The CDR3 spans 14 residues. The V gene end was trimmed by 7 bases and the J gene end by 7 bases; junction bases not matched to a gene: 10. Notes on the study in general: With later analysis, a missense DCLRE1C variant became linked to TCR beta V- and J-gene trimming. Presence/absence comparisons presumed near-even sequencing depth among donors.

Sequencing used PBMCs. The source of this sequence is a woman aged 60 to 75 in good health and CMV-seronegative. This chain uses TRBV29-1 with TRBJ1-5; 10 nucleotides match TRBD1. The CDR3 region is CSARDRGQGQPQHF. The CDR3 DNA sequence: TGCAGCGCTAGGGACAGGGGACAGGGCCAGCCCCAGCATTTT.